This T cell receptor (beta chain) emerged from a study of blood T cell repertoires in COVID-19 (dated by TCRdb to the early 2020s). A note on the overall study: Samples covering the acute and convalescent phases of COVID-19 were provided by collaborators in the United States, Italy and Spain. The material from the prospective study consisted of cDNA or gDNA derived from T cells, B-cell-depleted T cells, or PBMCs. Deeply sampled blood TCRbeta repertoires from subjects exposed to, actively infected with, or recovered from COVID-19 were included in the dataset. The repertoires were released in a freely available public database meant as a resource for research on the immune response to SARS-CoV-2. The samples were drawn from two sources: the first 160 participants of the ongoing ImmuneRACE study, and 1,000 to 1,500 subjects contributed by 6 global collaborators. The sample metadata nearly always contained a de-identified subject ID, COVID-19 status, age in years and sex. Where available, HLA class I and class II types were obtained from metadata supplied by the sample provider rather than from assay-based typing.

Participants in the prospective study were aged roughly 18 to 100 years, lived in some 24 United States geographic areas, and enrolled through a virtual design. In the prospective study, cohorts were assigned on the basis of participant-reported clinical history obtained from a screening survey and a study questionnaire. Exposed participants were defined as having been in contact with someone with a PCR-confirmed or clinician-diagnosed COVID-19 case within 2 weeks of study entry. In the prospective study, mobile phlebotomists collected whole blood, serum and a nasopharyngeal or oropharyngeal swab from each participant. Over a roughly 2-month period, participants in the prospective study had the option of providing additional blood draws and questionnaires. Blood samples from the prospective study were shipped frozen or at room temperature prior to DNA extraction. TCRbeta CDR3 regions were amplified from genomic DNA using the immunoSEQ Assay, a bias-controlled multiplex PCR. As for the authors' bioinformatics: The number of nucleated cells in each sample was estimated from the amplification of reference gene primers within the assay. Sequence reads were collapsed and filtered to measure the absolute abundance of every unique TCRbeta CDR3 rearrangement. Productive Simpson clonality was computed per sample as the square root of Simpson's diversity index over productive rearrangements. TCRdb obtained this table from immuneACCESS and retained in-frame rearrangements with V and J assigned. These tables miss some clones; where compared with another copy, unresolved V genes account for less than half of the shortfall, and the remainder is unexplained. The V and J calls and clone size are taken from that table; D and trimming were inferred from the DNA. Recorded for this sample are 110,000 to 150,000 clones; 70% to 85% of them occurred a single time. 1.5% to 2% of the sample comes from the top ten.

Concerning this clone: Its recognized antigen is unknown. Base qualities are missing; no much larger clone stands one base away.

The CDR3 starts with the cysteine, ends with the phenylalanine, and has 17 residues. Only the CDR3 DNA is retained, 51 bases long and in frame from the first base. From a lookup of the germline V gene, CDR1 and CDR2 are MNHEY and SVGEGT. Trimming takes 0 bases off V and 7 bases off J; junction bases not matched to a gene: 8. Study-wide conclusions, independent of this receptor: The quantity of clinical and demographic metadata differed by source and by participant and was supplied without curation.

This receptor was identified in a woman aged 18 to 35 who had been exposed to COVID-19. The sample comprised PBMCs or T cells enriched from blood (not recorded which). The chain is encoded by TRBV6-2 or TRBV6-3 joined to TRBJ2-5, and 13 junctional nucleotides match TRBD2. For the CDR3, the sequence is CASSYSGTSGTRGTQYF. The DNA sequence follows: TGTGCCAGCAGTTACTCGGGGACTAGCGGGACGAGAGGGACCCAGTACTTC.